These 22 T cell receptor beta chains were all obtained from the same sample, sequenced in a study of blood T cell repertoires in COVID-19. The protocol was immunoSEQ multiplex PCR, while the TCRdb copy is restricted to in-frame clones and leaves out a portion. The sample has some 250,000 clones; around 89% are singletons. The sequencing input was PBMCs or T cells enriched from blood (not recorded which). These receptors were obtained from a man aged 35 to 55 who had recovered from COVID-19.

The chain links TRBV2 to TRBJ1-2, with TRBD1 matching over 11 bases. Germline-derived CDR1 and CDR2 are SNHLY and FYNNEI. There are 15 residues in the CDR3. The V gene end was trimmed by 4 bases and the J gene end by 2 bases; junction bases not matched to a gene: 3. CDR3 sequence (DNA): TGTGCCAGCAGTGCGGACAGGGGGCCCAACTATGGCTACACCTTC. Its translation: CASSADRGPNYGYTF.

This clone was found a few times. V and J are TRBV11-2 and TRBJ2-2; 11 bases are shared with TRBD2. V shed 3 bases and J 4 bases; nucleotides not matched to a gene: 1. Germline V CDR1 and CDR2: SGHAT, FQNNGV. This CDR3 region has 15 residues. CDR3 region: CASSFGLAGTGELFF. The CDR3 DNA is TGTGCCAGCAGCTTCGGACTAGCGGGCACCGGGGAGCTGTTTTTT.

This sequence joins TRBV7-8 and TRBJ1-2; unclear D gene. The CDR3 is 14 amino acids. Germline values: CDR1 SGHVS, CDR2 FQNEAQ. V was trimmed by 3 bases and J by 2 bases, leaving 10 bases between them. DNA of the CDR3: TGTGCCAGCAGCTTGGAGGTCCCAAACTATGGCTACACCTTC. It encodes CASSLEVPNYGYTF.

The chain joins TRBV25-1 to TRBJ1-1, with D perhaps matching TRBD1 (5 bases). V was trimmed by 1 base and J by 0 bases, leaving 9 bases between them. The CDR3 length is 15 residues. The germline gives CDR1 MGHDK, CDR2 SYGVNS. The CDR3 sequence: CASSEFDSLNTEAFF. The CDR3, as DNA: TGTGCCAGCAGTGAATTTGACAGTCTGAACACTGAAGCTTTCTTT.

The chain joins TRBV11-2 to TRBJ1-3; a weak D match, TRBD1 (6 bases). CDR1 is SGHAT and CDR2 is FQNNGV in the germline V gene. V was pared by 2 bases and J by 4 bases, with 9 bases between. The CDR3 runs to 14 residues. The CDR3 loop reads CASSLQGLGNTIYF. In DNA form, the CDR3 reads TGTGCCAGCAGCTTACAGGGGTTAGGAAACACCATATATTTT. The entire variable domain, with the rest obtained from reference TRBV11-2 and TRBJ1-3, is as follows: EAGVAQSPRYKIIEKRQSVAFWCNPISGHATLYWYQQILGQGPKLLIQFQNNGVVDDSQLPKDRFSAERLKGVDSTLKIQPAKLEDSAVYLCASSLQGLGNTIYFGEGSWLTVV.

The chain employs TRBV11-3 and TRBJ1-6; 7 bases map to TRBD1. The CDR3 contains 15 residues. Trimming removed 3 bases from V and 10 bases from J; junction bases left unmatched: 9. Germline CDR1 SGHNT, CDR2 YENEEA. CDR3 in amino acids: CASSFARDRKSPLHF. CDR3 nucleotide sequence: TGTGCCAGCAGCTTCGCCCGGGACAGAAAATCACCCCTCCACTTT.

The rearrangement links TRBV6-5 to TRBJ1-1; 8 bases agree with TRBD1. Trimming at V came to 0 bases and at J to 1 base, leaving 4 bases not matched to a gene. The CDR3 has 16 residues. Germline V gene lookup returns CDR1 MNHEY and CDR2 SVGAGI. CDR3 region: CASSYSEDRENTEAFF. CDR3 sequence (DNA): TGTGCCAGCAGTTACTCGGAGGACAGGGAGAACACTGAAGCTTTCTTT.

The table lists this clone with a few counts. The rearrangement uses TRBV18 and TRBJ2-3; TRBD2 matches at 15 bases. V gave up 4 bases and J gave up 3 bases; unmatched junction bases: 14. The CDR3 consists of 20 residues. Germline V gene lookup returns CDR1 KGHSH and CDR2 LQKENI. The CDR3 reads CASSLRTSGRAVGETDTQYF. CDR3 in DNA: TGTGCCAGCTCACTACGGACTAGCGGGAGGGCCGTTGGGGAAACAGATACGCAGTATTTT.

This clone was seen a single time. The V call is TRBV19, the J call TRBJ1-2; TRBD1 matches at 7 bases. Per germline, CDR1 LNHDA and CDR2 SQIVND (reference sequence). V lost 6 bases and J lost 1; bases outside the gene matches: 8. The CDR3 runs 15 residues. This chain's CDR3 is CASSSGQIFNYGYTF. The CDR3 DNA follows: TGTGCCAGTAGCTCGGGACAGATTTTTAACTATGGCTACACCTTC.

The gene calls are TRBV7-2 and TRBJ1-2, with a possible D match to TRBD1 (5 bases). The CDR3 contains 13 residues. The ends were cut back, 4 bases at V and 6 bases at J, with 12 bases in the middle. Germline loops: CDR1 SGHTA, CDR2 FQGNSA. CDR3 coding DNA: TGTGCCAGCAGCTCAATACAGACAGATGGCTACACCTTC. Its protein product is CASSSIQTDGYTF.

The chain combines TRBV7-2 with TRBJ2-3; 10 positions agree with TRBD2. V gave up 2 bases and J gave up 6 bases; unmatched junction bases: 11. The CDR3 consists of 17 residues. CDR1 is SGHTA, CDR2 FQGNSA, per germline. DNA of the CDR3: TGTGCCAGCAGCTTACTTCTAGCGGGGGTGGGTATGGATACGCAGTATTTT. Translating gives CASSLLLAGVGMDTQYF.

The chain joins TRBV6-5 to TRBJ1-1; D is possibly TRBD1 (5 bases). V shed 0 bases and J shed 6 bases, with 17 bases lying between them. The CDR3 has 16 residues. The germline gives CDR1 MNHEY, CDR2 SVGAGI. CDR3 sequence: CASSYSNSKGPAEAFF. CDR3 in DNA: TGTGCCAGCAGTTACTCGAATTCTAAGGGGCCTGCTGAAGCTTTCTTT.

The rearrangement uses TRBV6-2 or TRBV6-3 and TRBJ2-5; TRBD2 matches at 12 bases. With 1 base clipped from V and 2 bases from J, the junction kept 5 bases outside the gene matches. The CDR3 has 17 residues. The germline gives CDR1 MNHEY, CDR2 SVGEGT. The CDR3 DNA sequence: TGTGCCAGCAGTTACTTACTAGCGGGAGGCGATCAAGAGACCCAGTACTTC. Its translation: CASSYLLAGGDQETQYF.

This CDR3 is CASSWYSGSTDTQYF. For the CDR3, the DNA is TGTGCCAGCAGCTGGTATAGCGGGAGTACTGATACGCAGTATTTT. V gene TRBV7-2 combines with J gene TRBJ2-3, with 9 bases fitting TRBD2. J was trimmed by 6 bases and V by 4 bases; bases with no gene match: 8. The CDR3 consists of 15 residues. Germline V gene data show CDR1 as SGHTA and CDR2 as FQGNSA. Full variable domain (remainder filled in from reference TRBV7-2 and TRBJ2-3): GAGVSQSPSNKVTEKGKDVELRCDPISGHTALYWYRQSLGQGLEFLIYFQGNSAPDKSGLPSDRFSAERTGGSVSTLTIQRTQQEDSAVYLCASSWYSGSTDTQYFGPGTRLTVL.

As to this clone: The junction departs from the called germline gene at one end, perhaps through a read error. The CDR3 here is CASSGNRGYSYEQYF. The CDR3 nucleotides are TGTGCTAGCAGCGGAAACAGGGGATACTCCTACGAGCAGTACTTC. The chain links TRBV7-7 to TRBJ2-7; 7 positions match TRBD1. The CDR3 spans 15 residues. In germline, CDR1 is SSHAT, CDR2 FNYEAQ (reference sequence).

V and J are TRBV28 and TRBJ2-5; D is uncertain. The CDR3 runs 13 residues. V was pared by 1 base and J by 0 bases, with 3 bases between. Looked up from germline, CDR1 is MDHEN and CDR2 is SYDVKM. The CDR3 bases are TGTGCCAGCAGTTTATCCTACCAAGAGACCCAGTACTTC. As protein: CASSLSYQETQYF.

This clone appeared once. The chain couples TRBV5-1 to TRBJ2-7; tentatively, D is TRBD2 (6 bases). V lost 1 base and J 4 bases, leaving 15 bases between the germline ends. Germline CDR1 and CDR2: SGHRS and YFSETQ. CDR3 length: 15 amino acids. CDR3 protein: CASSLNGRIRYEQYF. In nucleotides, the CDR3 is TGCGCCAGCAGCTTGAATGGGAGGATCAGGTACGAGCAGTACTTC.

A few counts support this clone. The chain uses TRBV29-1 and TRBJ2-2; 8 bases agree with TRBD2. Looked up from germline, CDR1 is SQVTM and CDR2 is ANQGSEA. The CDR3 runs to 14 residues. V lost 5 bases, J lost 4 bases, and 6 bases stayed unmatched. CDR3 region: CSVLRGGRTGELFF. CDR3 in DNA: TGCAGCGTTCTTCGGGGGGGCCGCACCGGGGAGCTGTTTTTT.

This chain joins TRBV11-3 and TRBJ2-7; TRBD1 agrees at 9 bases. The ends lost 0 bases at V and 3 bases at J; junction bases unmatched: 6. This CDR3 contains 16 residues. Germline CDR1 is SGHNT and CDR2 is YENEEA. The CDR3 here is CASSLDSTGGFYEQYF. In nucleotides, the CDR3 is TGTGCCAGCAGCTTAGATTCCACAGGGGGCTTCTACGAGCAGTACTTC.

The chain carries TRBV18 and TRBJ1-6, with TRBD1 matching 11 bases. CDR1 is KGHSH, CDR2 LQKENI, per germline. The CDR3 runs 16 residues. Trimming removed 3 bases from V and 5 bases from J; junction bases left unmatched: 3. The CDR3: CASSPTGQGDNSPLHF. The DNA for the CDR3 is TGTGCCAGCTCACCGACGGGACAGGGGGATAATTCACCCCTCCACTTT.

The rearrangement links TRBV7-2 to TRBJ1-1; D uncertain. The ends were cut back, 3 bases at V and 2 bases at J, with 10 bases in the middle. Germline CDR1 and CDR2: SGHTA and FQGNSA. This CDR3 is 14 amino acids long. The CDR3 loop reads CASSFRHVNTEAFF. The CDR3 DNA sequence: TGTGCCAGCAGCTTCAGACACGTAAACACTGAAGCTTTCTTT.

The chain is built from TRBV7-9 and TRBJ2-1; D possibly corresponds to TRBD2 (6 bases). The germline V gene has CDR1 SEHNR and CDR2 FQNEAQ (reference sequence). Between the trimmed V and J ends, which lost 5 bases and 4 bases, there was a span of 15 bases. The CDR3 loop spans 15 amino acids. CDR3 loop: CASSPEVGLYNEQFF. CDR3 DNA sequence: TGTGCCAGCAGCCCAGAGGTGGGACTGTACAATGAGCAGTTCTTC.